This TCR beta chain comes out of a study of molecular identifiers for immune sequencing clone quantification. V lost 5 bases, J lost 0 bases, and 15 bases lay in between. This CDR3 has 16 residues. TCRdb re-called the PCR reads with MiXCR, one entry per CDR3 protein. The sample holds about 86,000 distinct CDR3 sequences; about 23% are singletons and the top ten take 0.6% to 0.95%. The table lists this clonotype with many counts. Input for naive CD8 libraries was about 18,000 to 1,100,000 sorted cells; the RNA fraction used was 10%, 30% or 50%. A CD8+CD4-CCR7+CD45RA+ phenotype served as the sorting definition for naive CD8 T cells.

The chain recombines TRBV12-3 or TRBV12-4 with TRBJ2-3; D is possibly TRBD2 (6 bases). This TCR came from a human donor in good health. Some libraries in this study had Jurkat cell RNA spiked in. The sample was naive CD8+ T cells from blood, with Jurkat cell RNA spiked in. The subset: FACS-sorted CD8+CD4-CCR7+CD45RA+ naive T cells. The CDR3 protein is CASSLAGKISTDTQYF. The CDR3 DNA is TGTGCCAGCAGTCTCGCGGGGAAAATTAGCACAGATACGCAGTATTTT.